Sequencing of this T cell receptor (beta chain) was carried out in a study of Graves' ophthalmopathy and Graves' hyperthyroidism. Points from the study as a whole: Appearing in blood as well were most expanded thyroid clonotypes above 0.001 frequency. Classification of ophthalmopathy versus stable hyperthyroidism by a 13-signature model yielded around 90% sensitivity and around 80% specificity. With a specificity of around 77% and a sensitivity of over 65%, the model predicted ophthalmopathy progression.

The TCR beta CDR3 regions underwent amplification from RNA transcripts. Second-round multiplex PCR came after first-round RT-PCR with HTBI primers. TCRdb itself ran the multiplex PCR reads through MiXCR, one entry per CDR3 protein. In the table there are fewer than 350,000 distinct CDR3 sequences, 17% of which are singletons. CDR3 length equals 14 residues. V lost 7 bases and J 5 bases, leaving 17 bases between the germline ends. Per germline, CDR1 MNHNS and CDR2 SASEGT. Details on this clonotype: Its antigen is not known.

All donors with ophthalmopathy were recorded as having moderate-to-severe activity, CAS ≥3, NOSPECS ≥4 and a duration under 3 months. The sample taken for sequencing was peripheral blood. The receptor was derived from an adult man with Graves' ophthalmopathy. The chain is built from TRBV6-1 and TRBJ1-2, with a tentative D call TRBD1 (6 bases). The CDR3 sequence is CASIREGGGYGYTF. The CDR3, as DNA: TGTGCCAGCATCCGGGAGGGGGGAGGGTATGGCTACACCTTC.